This T cell receptor (beta chain) was identified in a study of shared clonotypes between healthy human individuals. Turning to the study itself: Per donor, three plates held CD4 naive cells, three held CD4 memory, two held CD8 naive and one held CD8 memory.

Germline V gene data show CDR1 as SGHRS and CDR2 as YFSETQ. The length of the CDR3 is 16 residues. Trimming stripped 4 bases from V and 1 base from J, with 15 bases between. Researchers divided each subset's genomic DNA evenly across several immunoSEQ plates. Sequenced by immunoSEQ multiplex PCR; TCRdb stores in-frame clones only, minus some. The sample lists about a million clones; 70% to 85% were seen once. The donor cohort consisted entirely of Caucasian adults residing in Nashville, Tennessee. V and J are TRBV5-1 and TRBJ2-1; TRBD2 might be the D (5 bases). The TCR sequence derives from a young man in good health. Some clones in this sample may be carry-over from other donors' samples. Sample: memory CD4+ T cells from PBMCs. Subset indicated: CD45RA-negative fraction. In nucleotides, the CDR3 is TGCGCCAGCAGCGACCCAAGCGGAGGATCCTACAATGAGCAGTTCTTC. It is translated as CASSDPSGGSYNEQFF.